The next 4 T cell receptor beta chains were all read from a single sample in a study of cytomegalovirus exposure and HLA in healthy donors. With 60 Vbeta and 13 Jbeta primers, the PCR was carried out. Only in-frame clones appear in the TCRdb table, and some are missing; sequencing was by immunoSEQ multiplex PCR. This sample carries about 90,000 clones, more than 80% of them seen once, and the ten largest clones take about 2.3%. The source material was PBMCs. The receptor source for this set is a man aged 18 to 30 in good health and CMV-seronegative.

The chain is built from TRBV2 and TRBJ1-6; 7 bases align to TRBD1. The CDR3 is 13 residues long. CDR1 and CDR2 from the germline V gene are SNHLY and FYNNEI. With 6 bases clipped from V and 8 bases from J, the junction kept 4 bases outside the gene matches. Here the CDR3 DNA reads TGTGCCAGCAGGGACAGGCGAGATTCACCCCTCCACTTT. It specifies CASRDRRDSPLHF.

V is TRBV7-3 and J is TRBJ2-7, with D tentatively TRBD1 (5 bases). CDR3 length: 13 residues. The V end was cut by 4 bases, the J end by 7 bases, with 14 bases between. The germline V gene encodes CDR1 SGHTA and CDR2 FQGTGA. This CDR3 reads CASSSTGAREQYF. The CDR3 DNA is TGTGCCAGCAGCTCAACAGGAGCTAGGGAGCAGTACTTC.

This clone was counted once. V is TRBV7-9 and J is TRBJ1-2, with D perhaps matching TRBD1 (6 bases). Germline V lookup: CDR1 SEHNR, CDR2 FQNEAQ (reference sequence). This CDR3 has 14 residues. V was cut by 5 bases and J by 4 bases, with 14 bases left in between. The CDR3 nucleotides read TGTGCCAGCAGCCCTCGACAGGCCCTCTATGGCTACACCTTC. Amino acids: CASSPRQALYGYTF.

This rearrangement joins TRBV20-1 to TRBJ2-1, with unresolved D. V lost 8 bases and J lost 0, with 5 bases in between. The CDR3 covers 11 residues. Germline lookup yields CDR1 DFQATT and CDR2 SNEGSKA (reference sequence). The CDR3 nucleotides read TGCAGTCTGAGCTCCTACAATGAGCAGTTCTTC. The encoded protein is CSLSSYNEQFF.